This TCR beta chain was obtained from a study of shared clonotypes between healthy human individuals. Recent vaccinations or acute infections were absent in the healthy HIV-negative adult donors. Both subsets, CD45RA+ naive and CD45RA-negative memory, were split from the CD4+ cells. The assay was immunoSEQ multiplex PCR, and TCRdb's table has in-frame clones only and misses some. The profile covers approximately 940,000 clones, with around 80% appearing a single time and 1.5% taken by the ten largest. This clone has only one observation. Other DNA sequences of this sample code for an identical CDR3. Germline V gives CDR1 GTSNPN, CDR2 SVGIG (reference sequence). This CDR3 is built from 13 residues. Trimming left V 2 bases short and J 1 base short, with 6 bases between.

The receptor comes from a man aged 18 to 30 in good health. The gene calls are TRBV30 and TRBJ1-5, with D uncertain. Sequenced sample: memory CD4+ T cells sorted from blood. Described subset: CD45RA-negative fraction. The CDR3 DNA is TGTGCCTGGAGTCGCGGGAGCAATCAGCCCCAGCATTTT. Encoded protein: CAWSRGSNQPQHF.